Listed here are 17 T cell receptor beta chains from one sample, sequenced in a study of blood T cell repertoires in COVID-19. This table comes from immunoSEQ multiplex PCR, and its TCRdb copy is limited to in-frame clones, with some not included. The sample has approximately 98,000 clones; approximately 82% are singletons. The sample was peripheral blood. The receptor source for this set is a woman in her 70s with acute or convalescent COVID-19.

This clone was detected once. This sequence joins TRBV5-1 and TRBJ2-1; D unclear. Looked up from germline, CDR1 is SGHRS and CDR2 is YFSETQ. CDR3 length: 14 residues. Trimming removed 4 bases from V and 6 bases from J, with 14 bases in between. CDR3 sequence: CASSIQVSGNEQFF. The CDR3 DNA follows: TGCGCCAGCAGCATTCAGGTCTCAGGCAATGAGCAGTTCTTC.

The chain recombines TRBV28 with TRBJ1-5; perhaps TRBD1 as D (5 bases). The length of the CDR3 is 14 residues. The V gene lost 5 bases and the J gene lost 6 bases, with 14 bases spanning the gap. Looked up from germline, CDR1 is MDHEN and CDR2 is SYDVKM. DNA for the CDR3: TGTGCCAGCAGTCGAACACAGGTGGCTCAGCCCCAGCATTTT. As protein: CASSRTQVAQPQHF.

The chain carries TRBV15 and TRBJ2-3; 10 nucleotides line up with TRBD2. The CDR3 spans 16 residues. V was pared by 3 bases and J by 3 bases, with 6 bases of the junction left unmatched. Germline assignment: CDR1 LNHNV and CDR2 YYDKDF (reference sequence). The CDR3 region is CATSRGGTSETDTQYF. CDR3 DNA sequence: TGTGCCACCAGCAGGGGAGGGACTAGCGAAACAGATACGCAGTATTTT.

This sequence joins TRBV7-2 and TRBJ2-6, with a tentative D call TRBD1 (5 bases). Germline V gene sequence: CDR1 SGHTA, CDR2 FQGNSA. V was pared by 6 bases and J by 2 bases, with 14 bases between. CDR3 length equals 16 residues. The CDR3 region is CASRIRTLAGANVLTF. The CDR3, as DNA: TGTGCCAGCAGAATAAGGACATTAGCTGGGGCCAACGTCCTGACTTTC.

V and J are TRBV9 and TRBJ1-2, with 10 bases matching TRBD1. Unmatched junction bases numbered 2, after V lost 1 base and J lost 2 bases. The CDR3 runs 15 residues. Germline loops: CDR1 SGDLS, CDR2 YYNGEE. The CDR3: CASSVTGQGNYGYTF. DNA for the CDR3: TGTGCCAGCAGCGTAACGGGACAGGGGAACTATGGCTACACCTTC.

This chain uses TRBV7-8 with TRBJ2-1; 10 bases line up with TRBD1. CDR3 length: 16 residues. V dropped 3 bases and J dropped 6; count of bases not matched to a gene: 8. From germline, CDR1 is SGHVS and CDR2 FQNEAQ. CDR3 region: CASSLEGTGALNEQFF. The CDR3 DNA follows: TGTGCCAGCAGCTTGGAAGGGACAGGGGCTCTCAATGAGCAGTTCTTC.

This chain connects TRBV18 to TRBJ2-2; a possible D gene is TRBD2 (5 bases). Trimming took 3 bases from V and 0 from J, leaving 11 bases between them. Germline V gene data show CDR1 as KGHSH and CDR2 as LQKENI. This CDR3 spans 16 amino acids. DNA of the CDR3: TGTGCCAGCTCACCCCGGACTGGAGCGAACACCGGGGAGCTGTTTTTT. It codes for CASSPRTGANTGELFF.

CDR3 in amino acids: CASSEVGDRVGHGYTF. CDR3 in DNA: TGTGCCAGCAGTGAAGTGGGGGACAGGGTAGGCCATGGCTACACCTTC. V and J are TRBV6-1 and TRBJ1-2; 9 positions agree with TRBD1. CDR3 length: 16 residues. V trimming: 1 base; J trimming: 6 bases; junction bases outside the gene matches: 9. CDR1 and CDR2 (germline): MNHNS, SASEGT.

The CDR3 region is CASSKIGTSEGTDTQYF. CDR3 nucleotides: TGTGCCAGCAGCAAAATAGGGACTTCGGAGGGCACAGATACGCAGTATTTT. V usage is TRBV21-1 and J usage is TRBJ2-3; the table calls TRBD2, which could not be checked here. TRBV21-1 is marked as a pseudogene. The CDR3 length is 17 residues.

The rearrangement links TRBV5-1 to TRBJ2-1; TRBD2 is a possible D gene (5 bases). Germline-derived CDR1 and CDR2 are SGHRS and YFSETQ. V was shortened by 0 bases and J by 5 bases, with 12 bases between the two germline ends. This CDR3 spans 15 amino acids. The CDR3 DNA reads TGCGCCAGCAGCTTGGAGAGGGTAAGGCACAATGAGCAGTTCTTC. It yields the protein CASSLERVRHNEQFF.

This clone was picked up one time. V usage is TRBV9 and J usage is TRBJ1-2, with D maybe TRBD1 (6 bases). V gave up 6 bases and J gave up 4 bases, with 13 bases separating them. The CDR3 loop spans 13 amino acids. CDR1 is SGDLS, CDR2 YYNGEE, per germline. CDR3 sequence: CASTRQGSYGYTF. For the CDR3, the DNA is TGTGCCAGCACCCGTCAGGGGAGCTATGGCTACACCTTC.

This clone showed up just a few times. The rearrangement joins TRBV9 to TRBJ1-1; D may be TRBD1 (5 bases). Between the trimmed V and J ends, which lost 0 bases and 6 bases, there was a span of 18 bases. This CDR3 spans 16 amino acids. Germline CDR1 is SGDLS and CDR2 is YYNGEE. DNA for the CDR3: TGTGCCAGCAGCGTAGGCAGGGAGGGTTCTAAAGCTGAAGCTTTCTTT. Protein: CASSVGREGSKAEAFF. The whole variable domain, filled in from reference TRBV9 and TRBJ1-1, reads DSGVTQTPKHLITATGQRVTLRCSPRSGDLSVYWYQQSLDQGLQFLIQYYNGEERAKGNILERFSAQQFPDLHSELNLSSLELGDSALYFCASSVGREGSKAEAFFGQGTRLTVV.

The chain uses TRBV5-1 and TRBJ1-6, with D perhaps matching TRBD1 (5 bases). V was cut by 4 bases and J by 8 bases, with 19 bases left in between. The germline V gene has CDR1 SGHRS and CDR2 YFSETQ. The CDR3 covers 16 residues. The CDR3 sequence is CASSPVPGRTYSPLHF. CDR3 sequence (DNA): TGCGCCAGCAGCCCAGTTCCGGGTCGGACATATTCACCCCTCCACTTT.

This chain connects TRBV27 to TRBJ1-6; D may be TRBD1 (6 bases). The CDR3 is 18 amino acids. The germline V gene has CDR1 MNHEY and CDR2 SMNVEV (reference sequence). Trimming left V 2 bases short and J 1 base short, with 15 bases between. The CDR3 spells CASSLRRGRGSYNSPLHF. The CDR3 DNA reads as TGTGCCAGCAGTTTACGCAGGGGAAGAGGGTCCTATAATTCACCCCTCCACTTT.

In its sample, this clone was seen many times. This rearrangement joins TRBV19 to TRBJ1-5; 7 nucleotides align to TRBD1. The CDR3 has 17 residues. Germline V gene data show CDR1 as LNHDA and CDR2 as SQIVND (reference sequence). Unmatched junction bases numbered 13, after V lost 4 bases and J lost 4 bases. CDR3 region: CASSNRGGGQPNQPQHF. The DNA of the CDR3 is TGTGCCAGTAGTAACCGCGGGGGGGGACAGCCGAATCAGCCCCAGCATTTT.

The genes are TRBV28 and TRBJ2-1; 7 positions agree with TRBD2. J lost 7 bases, V lost 5 bases, and 11 bases had no gene match. The CDR3 runs 15 residues. The germline V gene has CDR1 MDHEN and CDR2 SYDVKM. CDR3: CASSRVPGAGNEQFF. The CDR3 bases are TGTGCCAGCAGTAGAGTCCCGGGAGCGGGGAATGAGCAGTTCTTC.

J is TRBJ2-3 and V is TRBV19; 11 bases align to TRBD2. The J segment lost 4 bases and the V segment lost 3 bases, leaving 9 bases of the junction unmatched. The germline gives CDR1 LNHDA, CDR2 SQIVND (reference sequence). The CDR3 loop spans 17 amino acids. The CDR3 is CASSIALSGGVADTQYF. The CDR3 DNA follows: TGTGCCAGTAGTATCGCCCTTAGCGGGGGGGTGGCAGATACGCAGTATTTT. Filled out from reference TRBV19 and TRBJ2-3, the complete variable domain reads DGGITQSPKYLFRKEGQNVTLSCEQNLNHDAMYWYRQDPGQGLRLIYYSQIVNDFQKGDIAEGYSVSREKKESFPLTVTSAQKNPTAFYLCASSIALSGGVADTQYFGPGTRLTVL.